This T cell receptor (beta chain) was profiled in a study of blood T cells in healthy people across ages. General study findings and limits: Whereas aged donors had fewer naive CD4+ cells, long-lived donors had more of them and higher diversity. With naive T cell percentage, TCR beta diversity showed a strong correlation. CMV infection status of these donors was not known.

Samples had at least 7 million PBMCs isolated from them. This clonotype appeared once. Its matching antigen is unknown. The junction and the germline gene differ at one end; a read error may be behind it. Sample-barcoded 5' priming and a J-beta primer mix drove a second PCR of 7 to 11 cycles. TCRdb passed the 5' RACE reads through MiXCR, listing each CDR3 protein once. There are about 730,000 distinct CDR3 sequences in the sample; roughly 47% occur only once, and roughly 19% lies in the top ten. Sequencing input: blood. The source is a woman aged 55-70 years in good health.

The CDR3 loop is CASSYFSGGGTDTRYF. The CDR3, as DNA: TGTGCCAGCAGTTACTTTAGCGGGGGAGGCACAGATACGCGGTATTTT. The chain is built from TRBV6-2 or TRBV6-3 and TRBJ2-3; 9 bases align to TRBD2. Germline V gene lookup returns CDR1 MNHEY and CDR2 SVGEGT. There are 16 residues in the CDR3.